The clone carrying this TCR beta chain was observed a handful of times. Germline V lookup: CDR1 DFQATT, CDR2 SNEGSKA (reference sequence). Trimming removed 2 bases at V and 1 base at J, with 18 bases between. There are 17 residues in the CDR3. There were TCR beta CDR3 regions amplified from RNA transcripts. The primer set for the first-round RT-PCR of the TCR CDR3 was HTBI. MiXCR, run by TCRdb on the multiplex PCR reads, gives a single entry per CDR3 protein. The data hold about 500,000 distinct CDR3 sequences, with approximately 17% observed a single time. This record comes from a study of T cells in Graves' hyperthyroidism and ophthalmopathy.

This clonotype originated in a young woman with Graves' ophthalmopathy. What was sequenced was blood. The genes are TRBV20-1 and TRBJ2-4; weak D call: TRBD1 (6 bases). This CDR3 reads CSARHWEGGNAKNIQYF. As DNA, the CDR3 is TGCAGTGCTAGACATTGGGAAGGGGGAAACGCCAAAAACATTCAGTACTTC.